The present T cell receptor beta chain was sequenced within a study of blood T cell repertoires in COVID-19. The CDR3 totals 18 residues. The repertoire was sequenced with immunoSEQ multiplex PCR; TCRdb's copy has only in-frame clones and lacks some. The profile shows 40,000 to 45,000 clones, about nine tenths of them singletons. The sample was peripheral blood. The chain joins TRBV21-1 to TRBJ2-5; the table gives TRBD2 as D, unverified against the DNA. TRBV21-1 is assigned pseudogene status. This TCR was sampled from a man aged 45 to 65 with active COVID-19. The CDR3 DNA sequence: TGTGCCAGCAGCAAAGTTTGCCCGCTAGCGGGGCAACAAGAGACCCAGTACTTC. Translation: CASSKVCPLAGQQETQYF.